This T cell receptor (beta chain) was observed in a study of blood T cell repertoires in COVID-19. Repertoires were generated with immunoSEQ multiplex PCR, while TCRdb's copy carries only in-frame clones and drops some. The sample shows approximately 50,000 clones, approximately 80% of them seen only once. The sequenced sample consisted of peripheral blood. This sequence was found in a man aged 60 to 75 with COVID-19, enrolled during active disease.

The CDR3 DNA reads as TGTGCCAGCAGCCGTAGTACTAGAAACACCGGGGAGCTGTTTTTT. Translation gives CASSRSTRNTGELFF. V gene TRBV27 combines with J gene TRBJ2-2; D may be TRBD2 (5 bases). Trimming left V 6 bases short and J 2 bases short, with 13 bases between. CDR3 length: 15 amino acids. Looked up from germline, CDR1 is MNHEY and CDR2 is SMNVEV (reference sequence).